Presented here are 13 T cell receptor beta chains from one specimen sequenced in a study of blood T cell repertoires in COVID-19. Sequencing was performed with immunoSEQ multiplex PCR; in TCRdb, only in-frame clones are kept and a portion is missing. The sample holds roughly 120,000 clones, 82% seen once. The sequenced sample was peripheral blood. The receptor source for this set is a man in his 70s with acute or convalescent COVID-19.

The gene calls are TRBV5-1 and TRBJ1-4, with 7 nucleotides matching TRBD1. CDR3 length equals 17 residues. Per the germline V gene, CDR1 is SGHRS and CDR2 is YFSETQ. After removal of 5 bases from V and 0 bases from J, the junction contained 10 bases not matched to a gene. DNA of the CDR3: TGCGCCAGCAGTTGGACAGGAGGTCGAACAACTAATGAAAAACTGTTTTTT. This codes for CASSWTGGRTTNEKLFF.

V and J are TRBV6-5 and TRBJ2-5; the match to TRBD2 covers 11 bases. From germline, CDR1 is MNHEY and CDR2 SVGAGI. This CDR3 spans 15 amino acids. V gave up 2 bases and J gave up 5 bases; unmatched junction bases: 4. The DNA for the CDR3 is TGTGCCAGCAGTTACACGTCTAGCGGGGGGGAGACCCAGTACTTC. Its protein product is CASSYTSSGGETQYF.

The rearrangement joins TRBV28 to TRBJ1-6; TRBD1 aligns across 7 bases. Germline V gene sequence: CDR1 MDHEN, CDR2 SYDVKM. V was clipped by 7 bases and J by 7 bases; unmatched bases: 16. CDR3 length: 17 amino acids. Here the CDR3 DNA reads TGTGCCAGCACCCCTGTTCGCCAGTCCAGGGGGAATTCACCCCTCCACTTT. It yields the protein CASTPVRQSRGNSPLHF.

The rearrangement uses TRBV3-1 (or the pseudogene TRBV3-2) and TRBJ2-1, with 9 nucleotides matching TRBD2. Germline-derived CDR1 and CDR2 are LGHDT and YNNKEL (reference sequence). There are 15 residues in the CDR3. J gave up 5 bases and V 6 bases, and 8 bases lay outside the gene matches. This chain's CDR3 is CASRPSGGNNNEQFF. The CDR3 bases are TGTGCCAGCAGACCCAGCGGGGGGAATAACAATGAGCAGTTCTTC.

The rearrangement joins TRBV5-1 to TRBJ2-7; a possible D gene is TRBD2 (6 bases). This CDR3 is built from 16 residues. Germline CDR1 is SGHRS and CDR2 is YFSETQ. With 4 bases removed from V and 0 bases from J, the gap between germline ends came to 17 bases. CDR3 region: CASSDQGLLSSYEQYF. In DNA, the CDR3 is TGCGCCAGCAGCGACCAGGGACTCCTGAGCTCCTACGAGCAGTACTTC. Full variable domain (remainder filled in from reference TRBV5-1 and TRBJ2-7): KAGVTQTPRYLIKTRGQQVTLSCSPISGHRSVSWYQQTPGQGLQFLFEYFSETQRNKGNFPGRFSGRQFSNSRSEMNVSTLELGDSALYLCASSDQGLLSSYEQYFGPGTRLTVT.

V gene TRBV19 combines with J gene TRBJ1-1, with D possibly TRBD1 on 5 matching bases. The V and J ends lost 5 bases and 4 bases respectively, with 17 bases between them. Germline-derived CDR1 and CDR2 are LNHDA and SQIVND (reference sequence). The CDR3 contains 15 residues. As DNA, the CDR3 is TGTGCCAGTAGTTCCCTCAGGGCGCCGAGCACTGAAGCTTTCTTT. Translated, it gives CASSSLRAPSTEAFF.

V and J are TRBV28 and TRBJ1-2, with 8 bases lining up with TRBD1. The trim removed 4 bases at V and 5 bases at J, leaving 12 bases unmatched. Germline CDR1 is MDHEN and CDR2 is SYDVKM. This CDR3 has 16 amino acids. CDR3 protein: CASSSAGGLIGYGYTF. CDR3 in DNA: TGTGCCAGCAGTTCCGCAGGGGGCTTGATCGGGTATGGCTACACCTTC.

This chain joins TRBV14 and TRBJ2-1; TRBD2 agrees at 7 bases. The V gene's germline CDR1 is SGHDN and CDR2 FVKESK. This CDR3 has 16 amino acids. V was pared by 1 base and J by 5 bases, with 8 bases of the junction left unmatched. CDR3 sequence reads: CASSQVAGTLDNEQFF. CDR3 DNA: TGTGCCAGCAGCCAAGTAGCGGGTACCTTAGACAATGAGCAGTTCTTC.

The chain is built from TRBV9 and TRBJ1-5; a possible D gene is TRBD1 (6 bases). The CDR3 extends over 15 amino acids. Trimming cost V 0 bases and J 4 bases, with 11 bases left between them. Looked up from germline, CDR1 is SGDLS and CDR2 is YYNGEE. The CDR3 DNA is TGTGCCAGCAGCGTAGAGCCAGGGACAAATCAGCCCCAGCATTTT. Translation: CASSVEPGTNQPQHF.

This clone occurred once. This chain links TRBV27 with TRBJ2-1; 9 nucleotides agree with TRBD2. Germline CDR1 and CDR2: MNHEY and SMNVEV (reference sequence). This CDR3 comprises 14 residues. With 8 bases clipped from V and 8 bases from J, the junction kept 10 bases outside the gene matches. The CDR3 bases are TGTGCCAGCCGATTGGCGGGAGGGACCCATGAGCAGTTCTTC. The encoded protein is CASRLAGGTHEQFF.

The chain combines TRBV18 with TRBJ1-1; the D is unclear. Trimming took off 3 bases at V and 6 bases at J, with 11 bases between the two ends. The CDR3 is 13 residues long. Germline V gene data show CDR1 as KGHSH and CDR2 as LQKENI. CDR3 coding DNA: TGTGCCAGCTCACCCCAAGAGGTTCCTGAAGCTTTCTTT. As protein: CASSPQEVPEAFF. The whole variable domain, remainder taken from reference TRBV18 and TRBJ1-1, is NAGVMQNPRHLVRRRGQEARLRCSPMKGHSHVYWYRQLPEEGLKFMVYLQKENIIDESGMPKERFSAEFPKEGPSILRIQQVVRGDSAAYFCASSPQEVPEAFFGQGTRLTVV.

The rearrangement links TRBV12-3 or TRBV12-4 to TRBJ2-7; 11 nucleotides agree with TRBD2. This CDR3 contains 13 residues. With 8 bases clipped from V and 3 bases from J, the junction kept 3 bases outside the gene matches. CDR3 DNA: TGTGCCAGCTTAGCGGGGGGGATCTACGAGCAGTACTTC. It encodes CASLAGGIYEQYF.

The genes are TRBV9 and TRBJ2-3; D call uncertain. The CDR3 runs 16 residues. Per the germline V gene, CDR1 is SGDLS and CDR2 is YYNGEE. V was trimmed by 2 bases and J by 2 bases, leaving 15 bases between them. This CDR3 reads CASSVLLVAPTDTQYF. The CDR3 DNA sequence: TGTGCCAGCAGCGTTCTTCTGGTAGCCCCCACAGATACGCAGTATTTT.